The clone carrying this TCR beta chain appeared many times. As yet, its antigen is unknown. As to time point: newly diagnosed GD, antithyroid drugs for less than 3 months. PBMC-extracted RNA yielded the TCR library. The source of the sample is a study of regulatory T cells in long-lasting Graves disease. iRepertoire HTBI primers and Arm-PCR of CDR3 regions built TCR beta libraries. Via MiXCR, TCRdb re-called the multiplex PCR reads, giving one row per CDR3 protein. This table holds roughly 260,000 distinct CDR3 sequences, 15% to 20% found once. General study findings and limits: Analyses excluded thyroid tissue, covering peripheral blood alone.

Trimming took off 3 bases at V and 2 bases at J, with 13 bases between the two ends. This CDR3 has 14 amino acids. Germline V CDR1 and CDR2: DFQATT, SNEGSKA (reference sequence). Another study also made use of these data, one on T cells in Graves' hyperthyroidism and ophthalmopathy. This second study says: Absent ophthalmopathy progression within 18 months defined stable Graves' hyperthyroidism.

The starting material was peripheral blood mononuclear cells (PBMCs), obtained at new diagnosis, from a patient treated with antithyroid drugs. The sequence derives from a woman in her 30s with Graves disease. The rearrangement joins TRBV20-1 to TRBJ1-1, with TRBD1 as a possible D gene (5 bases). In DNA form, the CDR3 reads TGCAGTGCTAGTCGACAGACCCTCAACACTGAAGCTTTCTTT. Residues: CSASRQTLNTEAFF.